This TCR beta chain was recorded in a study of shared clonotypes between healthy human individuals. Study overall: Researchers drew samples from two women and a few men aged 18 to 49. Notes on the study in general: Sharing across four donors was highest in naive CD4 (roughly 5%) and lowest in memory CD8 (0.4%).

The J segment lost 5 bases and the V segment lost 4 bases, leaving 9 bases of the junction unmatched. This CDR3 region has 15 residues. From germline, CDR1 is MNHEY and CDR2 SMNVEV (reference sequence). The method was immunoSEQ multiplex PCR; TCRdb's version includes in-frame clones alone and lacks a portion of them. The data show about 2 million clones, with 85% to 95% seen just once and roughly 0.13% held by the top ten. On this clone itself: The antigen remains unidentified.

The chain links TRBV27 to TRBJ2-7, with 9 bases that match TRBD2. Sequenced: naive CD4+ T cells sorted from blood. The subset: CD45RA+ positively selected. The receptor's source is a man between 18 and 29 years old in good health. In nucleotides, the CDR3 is TGTGCCAGCAGTTCGCCAGGGCGGGGGGGAAACGAGCAGTACTTC. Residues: CASSSPGRGGNEQYF.